This TCR beta chain was retrieved from a study of PD-1 blockade in classical Hodgkin lymphoma. In germline, CDR1 is SGHTA, CDR2 FQGTGA. Trimming stripped 5 bases from V and 0 bases from J, with 6 bases between. The CDR3 has 13 amino acids. Every one of the patients relapsed after autologous stem cell transplantation (brentuximab vedotin exposure was variable). Complete response, partial response or progressive disease was recorded as best response. The sample holds one count of this clone. Antigen: not known. Study observations and caveats: CD8+ TCR diversity did not rise significantly by C4D1, unlike CD4+. Complete responders started with a diversity level that resembled newly diagnosed patients at baseline.

The repertoire was sequenced with immunoSEQ multiplex PCR; TCRdb's copy has only in-frame clones and lacks some. The sample consists of about 39,000 clones, around 70% of them appearing once. The genes are TRBV7-3 and TRBJ2-3, with D possibly TRBD2 on 5 matching bases. Sequencing was performed on peripheral blood mononuclear cells (PBMCs), taken before the second cycle of nivolumab. The receptor comes from a human donor with classical Hodgkin lymphoma. The CDR3 DNA follows: TGTGCCAGCAGCCGAGGGAGCACAGATACGCAGTATTTT. Its translation is CASSRGSTDTQYF.